This record covers a single TCR beta chain. In the authors' workflow: As immunoSEQ supplied junction-only sequences (without quality scores), filtering differed. Assay used: immunoSEQ multiplex PCR; TCRdb lists only in-frame clones, some missing. Clonal size and the V and J genes are those of that table, whereas D and trimming came from the DNA. This sample carries more than 550,000 clones, 92% of them seen once, and the ten largest clones take approximately 25%. Naive CD8 cells comprised CD45RO-negative, CCR7-positively selected cells, excluding terminally differentiated effector memory CD45RA+ cells. Germline loops: CDR1 SNHLY, CDR2 FYNNEI. V lost 4 bases, J lost 3 bases, and 8 bases stayed unmatched. CDR3 length: 15 amino acids. The sample comes from a study of shared clonotypes between healthy human individuals.

The sample comprised naive CD8+ T cells sorted from blood. This chain uses TRBV2 with TRBJ2-5, with TRBD2 matching over 7 bases. This TCR derives from a man aged 30 to 45 in good health. CDR3 residues: CASSGGAGVKETQYF. The CDR3 bases are TGTGCCAGCAGTGGCGGGGCGGGGGTCAAAGAGACCCAGTACTTC.